This entry lists 8 T cell receptor beta chains sequenced from one sample in a study of T-cell memory formation after mild COVID-19. From the 5' RACE reads, TCRdb called clonotypes with MiXCR, one entry per CDR3 protein. The sample carries 250,000 to 300,000 distinct CDR3 sequences, about 16% recorded once. What was sequenced was PBMCs or a T cell subset sorted from them (not recorded which). These receptors were obtained from a man younger than 30 who had mild COVID-19 (a few samples of this study predate the infection). Cell type and time point are not known.

This clonotype was counted only a few times. The chain links TRBV11-2 to TRBJ2-3; D is ambiguous. Trimming cost V 5 bases and J 0 bases, with 12 bases left between them. The germline CDR1 and CDR2 sequences are SGHAT and FQNNGV. The CDR3 runs to 15 residues. This CDR3 is CASSRRVTSTDTQYF. The CDR3, as DNA: TGTGCCAGCAGCCGCCGTGTGACTAGCACAGATACGCAGTATTTT.

The chain carries TRBV7-6 and TRBJ2-7, with D possibly matching TRBD2 (6 bases). V shed 2 bases and J shed 1 base, with 15 bases lying between them. The CDR3 is made up of 16 amino acids. The V gene's germline CDR1 is SGHVS and CDR2 FNYEAQ. CDR3 region: CASSLRIGGGSYEQYF. The DNA of the CDR3 is TGTGCCAGCAGCTTACGGATCGGGGGAGGTTCCTACGAGCAGTACTTC. The complete variable domain, with remaining parts taken from reference TRBV7-6 and TRBJ2-7, reads GAGVSQSPRYKVTKRGQDVALRCDPISGHVSLYWYRQALGQGPEFLTYFNYEAQQDKSGLPNDRFSAERPEGSISTLTIQRTEQRDSAMYRCASSLRIGGGSYEQYFGPGTRLTVT.

This clonotype was picked up a small number of times. The chain employs TRBV7-3 and TRBJ1-2; unclear D gene. Trimming left V 4 bases short and J 8 bases short, with 20 bases between. This CDR3 contains 15 residues. The germline CDR1 and CDR2 sequences are SGHTA and FQGTGA. The CDR3 coding sequence is TGTGCCAGCAGCTCCCCCCGACACGGCCTTCGGGGCTACACCTTC. Amino acid sequence: CASSSPRHGLRGYTF.

This clonotype was seen a handful of times. This rearrangement joins TRBV12-3 or TRBV12-4 to TRBJ1-2; D is uncertain. The CDR3 has 13 residues. V was cut by 2 bases and J by 4 bases, with 8 bases left in between. The CDR3 here is CASSLTSSYGYTF. The CDR3 bases are TGTGCCAGCAGTTTAACCTCGAGCTATGGCTACACCTTC.

The chain combines TRBV7-2 with TRBJ2-5; possible D gene TRBD2, 6 bases. The germline V gene has CDR1 SGHTA and CDR2 FQGNSA. The V end was cut by 3 bases, the J end by 5 bases, with 13 bases between. This CDR3 has 14 amino acids. The CDR3 bases are TGTGCCAGCAGCTTGGGACTCACAGCGGAGACCCAGTACTTC. It codes for CASSLGLTAETQYF.

At least ten counts were recorded for this clonotype. This chain joins TRBV4-3 and TRBJ2-2; unclear D gene. The germline V gene has CDR1 LGHNA and CDR2 YSLEER. V was pared by 0 bases and J by 7 bases, with 6 bases between. CDR3 length: 13 amino acids. The CDR3 loop reads CASSQDLGGELFF. The CDR3 coding sequence is TGCGCCAGCAGCCAAGATTTAGGCGGGGAGCTGTTTTTT.

This clonotype was observed a handful of times. The chain employs TRBV20-1 and TRBJ2-7, with 7 bases identical to TRBD2. J lost 3 bases, V lost 4 bases, and 6 bases had no gene match. CDR3 length: 13 amino acids. From germline, CDR1 is DFQATT and CDR2 SNEGSKA (reference sequence). The CDR3 DNA follows: TGCAGTGCTACCTCGGGAGGCGACTACGAGCAGTACTTC. Protein product: CSATSGGDYEQYF.

This clonotype was counted a few times. This sequence joins TRBV11-2 and TRBJ2-5; 8 bases align to TRBD2. This CDR3 region has 13 residues. The V gene end was trimmed by 5 bases and the J gene end by 5 bases; junction bases not matched to a gene: 4. Germline V gene lookup returns CDR1 SGHAT and CDR2 FQNNGV. The CDR3 is CASSDGGDETQYF. CDR3 in DNA: TGTGCCAGCAGCGACGGGGGGGATGAGACCCAGTACTTC.